One and the same sample provided the 32 T cell receptor beta chains below, sequenced in a study of cytotoxic CD8 clonotypes in ibrutinib-treated CLL. Libraries were prepared by immunoSEQ multiplex PCR; TCRdb keeps only in-frame clonotypes and omits some of them. The table lists about 140,000 clones, around 90% of them singletons. This material consisted of PBMCs, taken after 12 months of ibrutinib treatment. The receptors originated from a human donor with chronic lymphocytic leukemia.

The chain links TRBV19 to TRBJ1-5; 7 nucleotides agree with TRBD1. In germline, CDR1 is LNHDA, CDR2 SQIVND (reference sequence). The ends lost 6 bases at V and 7 bases at J; junction bases unmatched: 9. The CDR3 has 14 amino acids. CDR3 region: CASRRQGGHQPQHF. The CDR3 DNA follows: TGTGCCAGTAGGAGACAGGGTGGTCACCAGCCCCAGCATTTT.

The rearrangement uses TRBV4-2 and TRBJ2-1, with 9 bases identical to TRBD2. The germline V gene encodes CDR1 LGHNA and CDR2 YNFKEQ. Trimming cost V 4 bases and J 3 bases; bases outside gene matches: 16. The CDR3 consists of 19 residues. In DNA, the CDR3 is TGTGCCAGCAGCCCTTATCAGAGGGCCACTAGCGGGCTCTACAATGAGCAGTTCTTC. Translation gives CASSPYQRATSGLYNEQFF.

The CDR3 bases are TGCGCCAGCAGCAAACTGGACAGCACCGGGGAGCTGTTTTTT. Amino acids: CASSKLDSTGELFF. V is TRBV5-1 and J is TRBJ2-2, with D perhaps TRBD1 (6 bases). The CDR3 has 14 residues. From germline, CDR1 is SGHRS and CDR2 YFSETQ. Between the trimmed V and J ends, which lost 4 bases and 4 bases, there was a span of 11 bases.

The chain links TRBV11-2 to TRBJ2-3, with a tentative D call TRBD2 (5 bases). Trimming stripped 5 bases from V and 3 bases from J, with 9 bases between. Germline-derived CDR1 and CDR2 are SGHAT and FQNNGV. CDR3 length: 13 residues. The CDR3 region has the DNA TGTGCCAGCAGCCTACGACTAACAGATACGCAGTATTTT. It encodes CASSLRLTDTQYF.

The J gene is TRBJ1-4, the V gene TRBV6-1, with D possibly matching TRBD1 (6 bases). The CDR3 consists of 13 residues. The ends were cut back, 1 base at V and 8 bases at J, with 8 bases in the middle. Germline V gives CDR1 MNHNS, CDR2 SASEGT. The CDR3 region has the DNA TGTGCCAGCAGTGAAGGGACAGACGAAAAACTGTTTTTT. Encoded protein: CASSEGTDEKLFF.

This clone appeared a single time. The chain joins TRBV7-8 to TRBJ1-1; the D is unclear. The germline gives CDR1 SGHVS, CDR2 FQNEAQ. The CDR3 consists of 11 residues. V gave up 6 bases and J gave up 8 bases, with 10 bases separating them. For the CDR3, the DNA is TGTGCCAGCAGTCGAGGGAACGAAGCTTTCTTT. It is translated as CASSRGNEAFF.

The genes are TRBV6-6 and TRBJ2-2, with a tentative D call TRBD2 (6 bases). CDR3 length: 16 residues. CDR1 and CDR2 from the germline V gene are MNHNY and SVGAGI (reference sequence). With 3 bases removed from V and 1 base from J, the gap between germline ends came to 12 bases. The CDR3 DNA follows: TGTGCCAGCAGTTATAGTGGGGGACTGAACACCGGGGAGCTGTTTTTT. It is translated as CASSYSGGLNTGELFF.

The V and J genes are TRBV6-5 and TRBJ2-7; 9 bases align to TRBD1. J gave up 1 base and V 6 bases, and 4 bases lay outside the gene matches. CDR1 MNHEY and CDR2 SVGAGI come from the germline V gene. This CDR3 contains 14 residues. CDR3 residues: CASRGDRESYEQYF. The CDR3 nucleotides are TGTGCCAGCAGGGGGGACAGGGAGTCCTACGAGCAGTACTTC.

This chain connects TRBV11-3 to TRBJ1-1; 10 bases are a match to TRBD1. Germline V lookup: CDR1 SGHNT, CDR2 YENEEA. There are 16 residues in the CDR3. The V segment lost 5 bases and the J segment 4 bases; nucleotides outside the gene matches: 10. DNA of the CDR3: TGTGCCAGCAGCCCAGGGACAGGGGTAATTCGCACTGAAGCTTTCTTT. This translates into CASSPGTGVIRTEAFF.

The rearrangement links TRBV5-1 to TRBJ2-1, with D possibly matching TRBD2 (6 bases). In germline, CDR1 is SGHRS, CDR2 YFSETQ. Trimming stripped 5 bases from V and 0 bases from J, with 15 bases between. The CDR3 is 16 amino acids. The CDR3: CASRRSRLDSYNEQFF. CDR3 DNA sequence: TGCGCCAGCAGACGATCCCGACTAGACTCCTACAATGAGCAGTTCTTC.

V and J are TRBV29-1 and TRBJ1-2, with 7 bases matching TRBD1. CDR3 length: 13 residues. CDR1 and CDR2 (germline): SQVTM, ANQGSEA. V gave up 5 bases and J gave up 7 bases; unmatched junction bases: 10. The CDR3 DNA is TGCAGCGTTCGAACGGCAGGGGGACTTGGCTACACCTTC. Protein sequence: CSVRTAGGLGYTF.

This chain joins TRBV6-5 and TRBJ2-3; 8 bases line up with TRBD2. V lost 2 bases and J lost 6; bases outside the gene matches: 4. The CDR3 loop spans 14 amino acids. CDR1 is MNHEY, CDR2 SVGAGI, per germline. CDR3 loop: CASSYEGLVDTQYF. CDR3 nucleotides: TGTGCCAGCAGTTACGAGGGACTAGTTGATACGCAGTATTTT.

J is TRBJ1-3 and V is TRBV10-3; possible D gene TRBD1, 6 bases. V was cut by 7 bases and J by 8 bases, with 12 bases left in between. CDR3 length: 12 residues. CDR1 and CDR2 from the germline V gene are ENHRY and SYGVKD. This CDR3 is CAIMGAADTIYF. The DNA for the CDR3 is TGTGCCATCATGGGGGCTGCAGACACCATATATTTT.

This rearrangement joins TRBV18 to TRBJ2-5; 7 bases map to TRBD1. Germline-derived CDR1 and CDR2 are KGHSH and LQKENI. With 3 bases clipped from V and 4 bases from J, the junction kept 2 bases outside the gene matches. This CDR3 is built from 13 residues. CDR3 nucleotides: TGTGCCAGCTCACCGACAGGGTCAGAGACCCAGTACTTC. Its translation: CASSPTGSETQYF.

This clone was observed once. The chain employs TRBV28 and TRBJ2-3; TRBD1 matches 9 bases. The junction had 9 bases not matched to a gene; V was cut back by 6 bases and J by 2 bases. This CDR3 contains 16 residues. Germline V CDR1 and CDR2: MDHEN, SYDVKM. CDR3 region: CASSARQGDNTDTQYF. CDR3 DNA: TGTGCCAGCAGCGCTAGACAGGGGGATAACACAGATACGCAGTATTTT.

The chain links TRBV5-6 to TRBJ1-1; tentative D call: TRBD1 (5 bases). V was cut by 3 bases and J by 8 bases, with 8 bases left in between. CDR1 SGHDT and CDR2 YYEEEE come from the germline V gene. The CDR3 runs to 11 residues. As DNA, the CDR3 is TGTGCCAGCAGCTGGGGCTTGGAAGCTTTCTTT. Translated: CASSWGLEAFF.

This chain connects TRBV7-9 to TRBJ1-1; 9 nucleotides agree with TRBD1. The CDR3 extends over 14 amino acids. The germline V gene encodes CDR1 SEHNR and CDR2 FQNEAQ (reference sequence). Germline trimming cut 5 bases from V and 1 base from J; bases unmatched to any gene: 2. In DNA form, the CDR3 reads TGTGCCAGCAGCACGGACAGGGGGAACACTGAAGCTTTCTTT. This gives the protein CASSTDRGNTEAFF. Combining the CDR3 with reference TRBV7-9 and TRBJ1-1 gives the whole variable domain DTGVSQNPRHKITKRGQNVTFRCDPISEHNRLYWYRQTLGQGPEFLTYFQNEAQLEKSRLLSDRFSAERPKGSFSTLEIQRTEQGDSAMYLCASSTDRGNTEAFFGQGTRLTVV.

The chain has TRBV7-9 and TRBJ1-2; D gene unclear. This CDR3 is 18 amino acids long. Between the trimmed V and J ends, which lost 1 base and 2 bases, there was a span of 20 bases. CDR1 is SEHNR and CDR2 is FQNEAQ in the germline V gene (reference sequence). In nucleotides, the CDR3 is TGTGCCAGCAGCTTAGGAGGCCTTCGCGGGTCGGTAAACTATGGCTACACCTTC. It yields the protein CASSLGGLRGSVNYGYTF.

CDR3 residues: CASSLGPLEINTGELFF. The CDR3 DNA follows: TGTGCCAGCAGCTTGGGCCCTCTCGAGATAAACACCGGGGAGCTGTTTTTT. This sequence joins TRBV7-9 and TRBJ2-2; D remains unclear. The germline gives CDR1 SEHNR, CDR2 FQNEAQ (reference sequence). This CDR3 is 17 amino acids long. Between the trimmed V and J ends, which lost 3 bases and 2 bases, there was a span of 16 bases.

The chain carries TRBV28 and TRBJ1-1; 8 bases are shared with TRBD1. V dropped 7 bases and J dropped 1; count of bases not matched to a gene: 8. The CDR3 spans 15 residues. From germline, CDR1 is MDHEN and CDR2 SYDVKM. The CDR3 region is CASIPPGQGNTEAFF. CDR3 bases: TGTGCCAGCATCCCCCCCGGACAGGGGAACACTGAAGCTTTCTTT.

V is TRBV5-1 and J is TRBJ2-5, with D maybe TRBD1 (6 bases). Trimming took 4 bases from V and 5 from J, leaving 12 bases between them. CDR3 length: 13 residues. From germline, CDR1 is SGHRS and CDR2 YFSETQ. The CDR3 nucleotides read TGCGCCAGCAGCCCTACAGGGAGTGAGACCCAGTACTTC. It translates to CASSPTGSETQYF. Looking up the rest from reference TRBV5-1 and TRBJ2-5 gives the full variable domain: KAGVTQTPRYLIKTRGQQVTLSCSPISGHRSVSWYQQTPGQGLQFLFEYFSETQRNKGNFPGRFSGRQFSNSRSEMNVSTLELGDSALYLCASSPTGSETQYFGPGTRLLVL.

The chain couples TRBV28 to TRBJ1-4; D ambiguous. The germline CDR1 and CDR2 sequences are MDHEN and SYDVKM. Between the trimmed V and J ends, which lost 8 bases and 4 bases, there was a span of 14 bases. This CDR3 is built from 14 residues. The CDR3 reads CASGPQQFNEKLFF. The CDR3 nucleotides read TGTGCCAGCGGTCCCCAGCAGTTTAATGAAAAACTGTTTTTT.

V usage is TRBV11-3 and J usage is TRBJ2-3; tentatively, D is TRBD1 or TRBD2 (5 bases each). Between the trimmed V and J ends, which lost 1 base and 4 bases, there was a span of 15 bases. The CDR3 is 16 amino acids. Germline loops: CDR1 SGHNT, CDR2 YENEEA. CDR3 in DNA: TGTGCCAGCAGCTTAGGCGCAGGGAGAGGCCCAGATACGCAGTATTTT. Encoded protein: CASSLGAGRGPDTQYF.

V gene TRBV5-4 combines with J gene TRBJ2-7; TRBD1 matches 9 bases. The germline CDR1 and CDR2 sequences are SGHNT and YYREEE (reference sequence). The CDR3 covers 14 residues. J gave up 6 bases and V 0 bases, and 4 bases lay outside the gene matches. The CDR3 protein is CASSLGDRAVEQYF. The CDR3 DNA reads as TGTGCCAGCAGCTTGGGGGACAGGGCAGTCGAGCAGTACTTC.

This sequence joins TRBV9 and TRBJ2-3, with 9 bases identical to TRBD2. The J segment lost 1 base and the V segment lost 4 bases, leaving 4 bases of the junction unmatched. Looked up from germline, CDR1 is SGDLS and CDR2 is YYNGEE. The CDR3 has 15 residues. The DNA for the CDR3 is TGTGCCAGCAGCCTAGCGGGAAGTGGCACAGATACGCAGTATTTT. Its protein product is CASSLAGSGTDTQYF. The full variable domain, completed using reference TRBV9 and TRBJ2-3, is DSGVTQTPKHLITATGQRVTLRCSPRSGDLSVYWYQQSLDQGLQFLIQYYNGEERAKGNILERFSAQQFPDLHSELNLSSLELGDSALYFCASSLAGSGTDTQYFGPGTRLTVL.

The chain carries TRBV19 and TRBJ1-1; 8 bases fit TRBD1. Looked up from germline, CDR1 is LNHDA and CDR2 is SQIVND (reference sequence). V lost 5 bases and J lost 9; bases outside the gene matches: 5. The CDR3 length is 12 residues. The CDR3 nucleotides read TGTGCCAGTAGTGAACAGGGGGAAAAAGCTTTCTTT. It is translated as CASSEQGEKAFF.

The chain is built from TRBV29-1 and TRBJ2-3; D remains unclear. Germline V gives CDR1 SQVTM, CDR2 ANQGSEA. The V gene lost 7 bases and the J gene lost 3 bases, with 5 bases spanning the gap. The CDR3 is made up of 10 amino acids. DNA for the CDR3: TGCAGCGCGATAACAGATACGCAGTATTTT. Its translation: CSAITDTQYF.

The DNA of the CDR3 is TGTGCCAGCAGTCTAGCGGGAGCCAAATCCTACGAGCAGTACTTC. It is translated as CASSLAGAKSYEQYF. V gene TRBV6-5 combines with J gene TRBJ2-7, with TRBD2 matching 10 bases. Germline V gives CDR1 MNHEY, CDR2 SVGAGI. The CDR3 is made up of 15 amino acids. V was pared by 5 bases and J by 1 base, with 5 bases of the junction left unmatched.

V is TRBV4-3 and J is TRBJ2-1; D is perhaps TRBD2 (6 bases). Germline loops: CDR1 LGHNA, CDR2 YSLEER. The V end was cut by 0 bases, the J end by 2 bases, with 11 bases between. The length of the CDR3 is 16 residues. This CDR3 is CASSQDVAGTYNEQFF. CDR3 DNA sequence: TGCGCCAGCAGCCAAGATGTCGCGGGGACCTACAATGAGCAGTTCTTC.

J is TRBJ1-1 and V is TRBV9; tentatively, D is TRBD1 (6 bases). The V and J ends lost 6 bases and 4 bases respectively, with 31 bases between them. Germline V CDR1 and CDR2: SGDLS, YYNGEE. The CDR3 is 19 amino acids. The CDR3 nucleotides read TGTGCCAGCACAGCAGCGTACGTAGGCTCAGGGGAATTATTCACTGAAGCTTTCTTT. It translates to CASTAAYVGSGELFTEAFF.

V usage is TRBV27 and J usage is TRBJ2-7; D remains unclear. Trimming removed 5 bases at V and 3 bases at J, with 8 bases between. In germline, CDR1 is MNHEY, CDR2 SMNVEV (reference sequence). The CDR3 runs to 12 residues. CDR3 DNA: TGTGCCAGCAGTCCTGGCAGCTACGAGCAGTACTTC. Its translation is CASSPGSYEQYF.

The chain links TRBV28 to TRBJ1-5; the D is unclear. The V and J ends lost 8 bases and 0 bases respectively, with 14 bases between them. The CDR3 loop spans 15 amino acids. Germline CDR1 reads MDHEN; CDR2 reads SYDVKM. CDR3 nucleotides: TGTGCCAGCGGTACCGCTCTGTATAGCAATCAGCCCCAGCATTTT. It specifies CASGTALYSNQPQHF. The complete variable domain, with remaining parts taken from reference TRBV28 and TRBJ1-5, reads DVKVTQSSRYLVKRTGEKVFLECVQDMDHENMFWYRQDPGLGLRLIYFSYDVKMKEKGDIPEGYSVSREKKERFSLILESASTNQTSMYLCASGTALYSNQPQHFGDGTRLSIL.